The clone carrying this T cell receptor beta chain was observed a single time. The data were taken from a study of blood T cell repertoires in COVID-19. Study as a whole: Sites in the United States, Italy and Spain provided acute and convalescent COVID-19 samples.

Generated by immunoSEQ multiplex PCR, the TCRdb table keeps only in-frame clones and is missing some. The sample has about 89,000 clones; 60% to 85% are singletons. V lost 3 bases to trimming and J lost 4 bases, with 12 bases between them. Germline CDR1 reads MDHEN; CDR2 reads SYDVKM. This CDR3 has 14 residues. This TCR was sampled from a human donor in a cohort sampled during active COVID-19. Source material: peripheral blood. The V call is TRBV28, the J call TRBJ1-1, with a possible D match to TRBD1 (6 bases). In DNA form, the CDR3 reads TGTGCCAGCAGTTTCTTTTTGGGGGCCACTGAAGCTTTCTTT. Protein product: CASSFFLGATEAFF.